The 14 T cell receptor beta chains presented below share a single source sample, sequenced in a study of regulatory T cells in long-lasting Graves disease. Time point here: newly diagnosed GD, antithyroid drugs for less than 3 months. With RNA extracted from PBMCs as input, the TCR library was made. Assembly of TCR beta libraries relied on iRepertoire HTBI primers together with Arm-PCR of CDR3 regions. Each CDR3 protein is one row after TCRdb ran MiXCR on the multiplex PCR reads. Of roughly 500,000 distinct CDR3 sequences in the sample, about 13% were seen once. A further study also used this sample, focusing on T cells in Graves' hyperthyroidism and ophthalmopathy.

This specimen was peripheral blood mononuclear cells (PBMCs), taken at new diagnosis, from a patient treated with antithyroid drugs. These receptors all come from a man aged 25 to 40 with Graves disease.

This clonotype came up many times. V gene TRBV20-1 combines with J gene TRBJ1-4, with no clear D. V dropped 1 base and J dropped 8 bases, with 11 bases sitting between them. The CDR3 extends over 13 amino acids. Germline CDR1 is DFQATT and CDR2 is SNEGSKA (reference sequence). The CDR3 reads CSARGQAGEKLFF. The CDR3 bases are TGCAGTGCTAGAGGGCAGGCCGGCGAAAAACTGTTTTTT.

This clonotype was recorded many times. The rearrangement joins TRBV11-3 to TRBJ2-5; D may be TRBD2 (7 bases). CDR3 length: 15 amino acids. V lost 5 bases and J lost 5, with 18 bases in between. Germline values: CDR1 SGHNT, CDR2 YENEEA. The CDR3 coding sequence is TGTGCCAGCAGCGAGAACCAACAGGGAGGGGAGACCCAGTACTTC. Residues: CASSENQQGGETQYF.

The J gene is TRBJ2-7, the V gene TRBV3-1; D perhaps matches TRBD1 (6 bases). V lost 0 bases and J 0 bases, leaving 9 bases between the germline ends. This CDR3 has 15 amino acids. The germline V gene encodes CDR1 LGHDT and CDR2 YNNKEL (reference sequence). This CDR3 is CASSQDEDSSYEQYF. The CDR3 nucleotides read TGTGCCAGCAGCCAAGACGAGGACAGCTCCTACGAGCAGTACTTC.

The chain uses TRBV5-5 and TRBJ2-5, with D possibly TRBD2 on 5 matching bases. The CDR3 runs to 15 residues. V was pared by 2 bases and J by 2 bases, with 13 bases between. In germline, CDR1 is SGHKS, CDR2 YYEKEE (reference sequence). The CDR3 sequence: CASSLTMGEQETQYF. The CDR3 DNA sequence: TGTGCCAGCAGCTTAACGATGGGAGAGCAAGAGACCCAGTACTTC.

This clonotype was observed many times. The rearrangement links TRBV29-1 to TRBJ2-1; no firm D call. There are 13 residues in the CDR3. With 4 bases removed from V and 0 bases from J, the gap between germline ends came to 7 bases. In germline, CDR1 is SQVTM, CDR2 ANQGSEA. The CDR3 loop reads CSVAPSSYNEQFF. The CDR3, as DNA: TGCAGCGTTGCACCTAGCTCCTACAATGAGCAGTTCTTC.

This clonotype was seen ten or more times. The chain uses TRBV27 and TRBJ2-5; TRBD1 agrees at 7 bases. The CDR3 totals 17 residues. V lost 3 bases and J lost 4; bases outside the gene matches: 14. The germline V gene has CDR1 MNHEY and CDR2 SMNVEV (reference sequence). CDR3 DNA sequence: TGTGCCAGCAGTTTCTCAACAGGGGCCGGCTTCCCAGAGACCCAGTACTTC. This sequence encodes CASSFSTGAGFPETQYF.

The J gene is TRBJ2-5, the V gene TRBV7-2, with D unresolved. The germline gives CDR1 SGHTA, CDR2 FQGNSA. The CDR3 runs to 15 residues. V lost 4 bases, J lost 1 base, and 13 bases lay in between. DNA of the CDR3: TGTGCCAGCAGCTCAGAAGGACGGATCCAAGAGACCCAGTACTTC. Amino acid sequence: CASSSEGRIQETQYF.

J is TRBJ2-1 and V is TRBV2; unclear D gene. CDR3 size: 11 residues. With 1 base removed from V and 13 bases from J, the gap between germline ends came to 8 bases. Germline V CDR1 and CDR2: SNHLY, FYNNEI. The CDR3 spells CASSEVPRQFF. DNA for the CDR3: TGTGCCAGCAGTGAAGTCCCGCGCCAGTTCTTC.

The V call is TRBV19, the J call TRBJ1-2; a possible D gene is TRBD1 (5 bases). Looked up from germline, CDR1 is LNHDA and CDR2 is SQIVND (reference sequence). V was trimmed by 10 bases and J by 8 bases, leaving 14 bases between them. This CDR3 spans 11 amino acids. The CDR3 is CATGASWGYTF. Here the CDR3 DNA reads TGTGCCACCGGGGCTTCGTGGGGCTACACCTTC. Full variable domain (remainder filled in from reference TRBV19 and TRBJ1-2): DGGITQSPKYLFRKEGQNVTLSCEQNLNHDAMYWYRQDPGQGLRLIYYSQIVNDFQKGDIAEGYSVSREKKESFPLTVTSAQKNPTAFYLCATGASWGYTFGSGTRLTVV.

This clonotype was recorded many times. The rearrangement uses TRBV6-2 or TRBV6-3 and TRBJ2-5, with 8 bases that match TRBD2. The germline gives CDR1 MNHEY, CDR2 SVGEGT. Losses at the gene ends were 8 bases for V and 1 base for J; bases not matched to a gene: 12. This CDR3 spans 16 amino acids. The CDR3 DNA reads as TGTGCCAGCCGGGGGGGGGCAGGGACCTTCCAAGAGACCCAGTACTTC. This encodes CASRGGAGTFQETQYF.

This clonotype appeared a few times. This chain connects TRBV2 to TRBJ1-2; a possible D gene is TRBD1 (5 bases). Trimming removed 1 base at V and 8 bases at J, with 14 bases between. There are 14 residues in the CDR3. CDR1 SNHLY and CDR2 FYNNEI come from the germline V gene. The CDR3 DNA sequence: TGTGCCAGCAGTGAAGGGTTGATAGGGGAGGGCTACACCTTC. Translating it yields CASSEGLIGEGYTF. The full variable domain, with the rest looked up from reference TRBV2 and TRBJ1-2, is EPEVTQTPSHQVTQMGQEVILRCVPISNHLYFYWYRQILGQKVEFLVSFYNNEISEKSEIFDDQFSVERPDGSNFTLKIRSTKLEDSAMYFCASSEGLIGEGYTFGSGTRLTVV.

V usage is TRBV5-1 and J usage is TRBJ2-2; 8 nucleotides line up with TRBD2. The germline V gene encodes CDR1 SGHRS and CDR2 YFSETQ. The CDR3 sequence is 19 residues long. V was pared by 1 base and J by 1 base, with 12 bases of the junction left unmatched. The CDR3 nucleotides are TGCGCCAGCAGCTTGAGGAGGGGACTAGTGAACGTGAACACCGGGGAGCTGTTTTTT. Encoded protein: CASSLRRGLVNVNTGELFF.

The rearrangement links TRBV20-1 to TRBJ2-2, with TRBD2 matching 8 bases. Germline CDR1 and CDR2: DFQATT and SNEGSKA (reference sequence). The CDR3 spans 15 residues. The junction had 6 bases not matched to a gene; V was cut back by 4 bases and J by 2 bases. CDR3 bases: TGCAGTGCTAATTCGGGAGGGGGAAACACCGGGGAGCTGTTTTTT. Amino acid sequence: CSANSGGGNTGELFF.

In its sample, this clonotype was seen a few times. J is TRBJ1-1 and V is TRBV6-1; D possibly corresponds to TRBD1 (5 bases). V was pared by 5 bases and J by 0 bases, with 34 bases between. The CDR3 extends over 22 amino acids. The germline V gene has CDR1 MNHNS and CDR2 SASEGT. The CDR3 DNA sequence: TGTGCCAGCAGTTGCCTAACCGAACTTCTTAGGGCAGGGCGCCCCATGAACACTGAAGCTTTCTTT. It translates to CASSCLTELLRAGRPMNTEAFF.